A selection of T cell receptor beta chains follows, all from one sample in a study of shared clonotypes between healthy human individuals. TCRdb's table, derived via immunoSEQ multiplex PCR, lists solely in-frame clones and lacks some. In the table there are approximately 1,000,000 clones, around three quarters of which are singletons. Sample: memory CD4+ T cells from PBMCs. These receptors came from a man in his late teens or twenties in good health. Some clones in this sample may be carry-over from other donors' samples. The CDR3 runs from the conserved cysteine through the conserved F or W. Fields, in order: clone size, D gene, J gene, V gene, CDR3 protein, CDR3 DNA. The D gene is left open where the match is weak. Only part of the rows carry a size: once, few, many, or a class if the clone is expanded.

NA TRBD1 TRBJ1-1 TRBV5-6 CASSSGTGAGDTEAFF TGTGCCAGCAGCTCAGGGACAGGGGCCGGCGACACTGAAGCTTTCTTT
NA NA TRBJ2-5 TRBV2 CASSEEVWTKRAQYF TGTGCCAGCAGTGAAGAAGTGTGGACTAAGAGGGCCCAGTACTTC
NA NA TRBJ1-5 TRBV7-9 CASSLSGDQPQHF TGTGCCAGCAGCTTGAGTGGAGATCAGCCCCAGCATTTT
NA NA TRBJ1-5 TRBV7-8 CASSSDLVRGNQPQHF TGTGCCAGCAGCTCAGATTTAGTAAGGGGGAATCAGCCCCAGCATTTT
NA NA TRBJ2-3 TRBV27 CASSQNRDTQYF TGTGCCAGCAGCCAGAATAGGGATACGCAGTATTTT
once NA TRBJ1-2 TRBV4-1 CASSQGEGSYGYTF TGCGCCAGCAGCCAAGGGGAAGGTTCCTATGGCTACACCTTC
NA NA TRBJ1-1 TRBV23-1 CASSQGTNTEAFF TGCGCCAGCAGTCAAGGTACGAACACTGAAGCTTTCTTT
NA NA TRBJ1-5 TRBV7-3 CASSPQGVRNQPQHF TGTGCCAGCAGTCCACAGGGAGTCCGCAATCAGCCCCAGCATTTT
NA TRBD1 TRBJ2-4 TRBV6-6 CASRPGTGLNQYF TGTGCCAGCAGGCCCGGGACAGGACTAAATCAGTACTTC
NA NA TRBJ1-2 TRBV29-1 CSVDETGSGLGRYGYTF TGCAGCGTGGATGAAACAGGGTCTGGGCTGGGCCGCTATGGCTACACCTTC
NA NA TRBJ2-1 TRBV29-1 CSVGAGNYNEQFF TGCAGCGTCGGGGCCGGGAACTACAATGAGCAGTTCTTC
few NA TRBJ2-2 TRBV30 CAWSRGYGTGELFF TGTGCCTGGAGTAGGGGATATGGGACCGGGGAGCTGTTTTTT
NA TRBD1 TRBJ1-5 TRBV30 CAWSKRTGIDNQPQHF TGTGCCTGGAGCAAAAGGACAGGGATCGATAATCAGCCCCAGCATTTT
NA NA TRBJ1-1 TRBV9 CASKEGSANTEAFF TGTGCCAGCAAGGAGGGGTCCGCGAACACTGAAGCTTTCTTT
NA NA TRBJ2-5 TRBV6-6 CASTRTRGETQYF TGTGCCAGCACCCGGACCCGAGGGGAGACCCAGTACTTC
few TRBD1 TRBJ2-5 TRBV11-2 CASSSQGAGGETQYF TGTGCCAGCAGCTCGCAGGGGGCCGGTGGGGAGACCCAGTACTTC
NA NA TRBJ2-7 TRBV5-6 CASSPPGRRVGNDEQYF TGTGCCAGCAGCCCGCCGGGACGCAGAGTAGGAAACGACGAGCAGTACTTC
NA TRBD1 TRBJ1-2 TRBV6-6 CASSYRDRARGYTF TGTGCCAGCAGTTACCGGGACAGGGCTCGAGGCTACACCTTC
NA NA TRBJ2-3 TRBV25-1 CASSLPLPDTQYF TGTGCCAGCAGTTTACCTCTGCCAGATACGCAGTATTTT
NA TRBD2 TRBJ2-3 TRBV7-9 CASSLTTSGTSTDTQYF TGTGCCAGCAGCCTCACAACTAGCGGGACTAGCACAGATACGCAGTATTTT
NA TRBD2 TRBJ2-7 TRBV7-3 CASSLLGLASYEQYF TGTGCCAGCAGCTTATTAGGACTAGCGAGCTACGAGCAGTACTTC